This T cell receptor (beta chain) is from a study of T cells in Graves' hyperthyroidism and ophthalmopathy. The V gene lost 0 bases and the J gene lost 1 base, with 10 bases spanning the gap. This CDR3 is 16 amino acids long. Germline CDR1 and CDR2: SGHRS and YFSETQ. RNA transcripts served as the template for amplifying TCR beta CDR3 regions. First-round RT-PCR with HTBI primers amplified the TCR CDR3 region. Using its own MiXCR run on the multiplex PCR reads, TCRdb lists one record per CDR3 protein. Of under 250,000 distinct CDR3 sequences listed, around 16% are singletons. This clonotype was observed a handful of times. Its antigen remains unidentified. Patients aged 18 to 65 with hyperthyroidism were newly diagnosed, with duration under 2 months. Orbital computed tomography and thyroid ultrasound, together with serum TRAb and thyroxine and clinical symptoms, were used for diagnoses. From 10 ml of fresh peripheral blood, PBMCs were isolated.

Findings and caveats of the study: Model predictions of ophthalmopathy came a median around 7.1 months before onset.

What was sequenced was blood. The chain recombines TRBV5-1 with TRBJ2-2; D gene unclear. The clonotype was recovered from a woman between 50 and 59 years old with Graves' hyperthyroidism. For the CDR3, the DNA is TGCGCCAGCAGCTTGGCCGCCCAGCGGAACACCGGGGAGCTGTTTTTT. Its translation is CASSLAAQRNTGELFF.